Here is one T cell receptor (beta chain) with its context. Its antigen is unidentified. The identical CDR3 is also encoded by other nucleotide sequences in the sample. The data originate from a study of shared clonotypes between healthy human individuals. Study as a whole: The study used three CD4 naive, three CD4 memory, two CD8 naive and one CD8 memory plate per donor. Whole-study results and caveats: The sharing of 4.5% to 6.5% of naive CD4 clonotypes was seen across a few donors. Non-shared clonotypes were found to have lower generation probabilities than the clonotypes that were shared by all four of the sorted-subset donors.

TCRdb keeps only in-frame clones here, not all; method: immunoSEQ multiplex PCR. The table includes around 1.9 million clones, about 94% detected once. The naive CD8 subset, CD45RO-negative cells positively selected for CCR7, excluded terminally differentiated effector memory CD45RA+ cells. The CDR3 consists of 15 residues. Germline V lookup: CDR1 SGHTA, CDR2 FQGNSA. V shed 1 base and J shed 0 bases, with 10 bases lying between them. The source material was naive CD8+ T cells from PBMCs. The clonotype was recovered from a man between 18 and 35 years old in good health. Some clones in this sample may be carry-over from other donors' samples. The chain uses TRBV7-2 and TRBJ2-7, with D unresolved. CDR3 amino acids: CASSLVGGSSYEQYF. CDR3 coding DNA: TGTGCCAGCAGCTTAGTTGGTGGCAGCTCCTACGAGCAGTACTTC.